These 2 T cell receptor beta chains came from one sample sequenced in a study of radiation and T cells in renal cell carcinoma. Time point here: blood 4 weeks post-SBRT, at nephrectomy. Treatment described: 15 Gy SBRT to primary tumor, nephrectomy 4 weeks later. The table came from immunoSEQ multiplex PCR; TCRdb's copy has only in-frame clones and leaves some out. The data hold over 120,000 clones, with 80% to 90% observed a single time. Sequencing used blood, obtained from a patient whose treatment included radiotherapy and nephrectomy. These TCRs come from a woman aged 50 to 65 with renal cell carcinoma.

The V call is TRBV5-4, the J call TRBJ1-3, with TRBD1 matching 11 bases. In germline, CDR1 is SGHNT, CDR2 YYREEE (reference sequence). The CDR3 extends over 18 amino acids. V was clipped by 4 bases and J by 0 bases; unmatched bases: 9. CDR3 residues: CASSREPGQGVSGNTIYF. The CDR3 DNA reads TGTGCCAGCAGCAGGGAACCGGGACAGGGGGTCTCTGGAAACACCATATATTTT.

The chain carries TRBV9 and TRBJ2-7; D remains ambiguous. This CDR3 is 15 amino acids long. Germline CDR1 SGDLS, CDR2 YYNGEE. The V end lost 1 base, the J end lost 5 bases, and 16 bases lay between the germline ends. This CDR3 reads CASSVIPDTNHEQYF. In DNA, the CDR3 is TGTGCCAGCAGCGTAATTCCAGACACAAACCACGAGCAGTACTTC. The complete variable domain, with remaining parts taken from reference TRBV9 and TRBJ2-7, reads DSGVTQTPKHLITATGQRVTLRCSPRSGDLSVYWYQQSLDQGLQFLIQYYNGEERAKGNILERFSAQQFPDLHSELNLSSLELGDSALYFCASSVIPDTNHEQYFGPGTRLTVT.